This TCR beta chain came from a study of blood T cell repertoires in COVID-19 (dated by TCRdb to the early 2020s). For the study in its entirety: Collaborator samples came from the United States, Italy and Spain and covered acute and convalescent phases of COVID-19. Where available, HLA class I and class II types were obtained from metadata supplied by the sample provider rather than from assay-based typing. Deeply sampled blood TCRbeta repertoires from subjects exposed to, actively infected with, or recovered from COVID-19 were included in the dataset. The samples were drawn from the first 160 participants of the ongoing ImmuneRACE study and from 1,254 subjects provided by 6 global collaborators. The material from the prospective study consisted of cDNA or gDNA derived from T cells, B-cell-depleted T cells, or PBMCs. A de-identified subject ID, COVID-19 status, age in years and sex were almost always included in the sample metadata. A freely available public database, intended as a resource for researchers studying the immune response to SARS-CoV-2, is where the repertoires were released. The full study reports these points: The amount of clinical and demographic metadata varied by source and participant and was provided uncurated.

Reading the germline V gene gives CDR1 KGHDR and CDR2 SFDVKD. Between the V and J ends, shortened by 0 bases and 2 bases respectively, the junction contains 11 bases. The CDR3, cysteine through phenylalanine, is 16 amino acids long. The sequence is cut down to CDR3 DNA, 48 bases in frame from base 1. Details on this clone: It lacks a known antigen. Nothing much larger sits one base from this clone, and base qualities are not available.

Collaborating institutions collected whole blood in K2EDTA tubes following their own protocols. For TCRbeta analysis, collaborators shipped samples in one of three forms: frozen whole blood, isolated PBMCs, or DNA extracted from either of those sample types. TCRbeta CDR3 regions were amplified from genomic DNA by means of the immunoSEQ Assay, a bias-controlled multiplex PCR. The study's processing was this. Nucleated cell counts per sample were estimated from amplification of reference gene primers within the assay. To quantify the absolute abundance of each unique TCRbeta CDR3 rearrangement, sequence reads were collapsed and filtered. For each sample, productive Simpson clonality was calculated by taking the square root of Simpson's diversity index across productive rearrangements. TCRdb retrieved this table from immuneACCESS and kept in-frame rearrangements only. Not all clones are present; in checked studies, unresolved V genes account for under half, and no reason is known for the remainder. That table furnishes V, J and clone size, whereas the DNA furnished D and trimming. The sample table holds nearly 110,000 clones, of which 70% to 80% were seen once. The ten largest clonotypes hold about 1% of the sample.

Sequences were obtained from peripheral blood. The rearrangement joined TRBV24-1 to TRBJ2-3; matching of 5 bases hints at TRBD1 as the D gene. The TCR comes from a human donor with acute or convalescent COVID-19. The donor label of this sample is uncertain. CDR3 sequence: CATSDLQGTTTDTQYF. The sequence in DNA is TGTGCCACCAGTGATTTGCAGGGCACCACCACAGATACGCAGTATTTT.